This TCR beta chain appears in the sequencing data of a study of OX40 agonist ivuxolimab in advanced cancers. Notes on the research overall: Ivuxolimab was a fully human IgG2 agonistic monoclonal antibody targeting the costimulatory receptor OX40 (CD134). Intravenous ivuxolimab was administered to patients every 2 weeks at six dose levels: 0.01, 0.1, 0.3, 1.5, 3 and 10 mg/kg. The dose-escalation cohort was 80% to 90% male with a mean age of 60 years, ranging from roughly 20 to 80. Among the approximately 50 dose-escalation patients, about 19 had hepatocellular carcinoma, 15 or so melanoma, 9 renal cell carcinoma and 9 head and neck cancer. The paper covers the monotherapy dose-escalation part of the phase I ivuxolimab trial, which included N ≈ 50 patients. Prior anti-PD-1, anti-PD-L1 or anti-CTLA-4 therapy was permitted, and 30% to 50% of dose-escalation patients had received checkpoint inhibitors. The point of sequencing TCRbeta in the periphery was to test whether ivuxolimab changed TCR sequence diversity and drove clonal T-cell expansion. Three dose-escalation patients achieved partial responses, one with hepatocellular carcinoma and two with cutaneous melanoma.

Reading from cysteine to phenylalanine, the CDR3 counts 15 amino acids. The CDR3 DNA has 45 bases and is translated from base 1. V is trimmed back by 5 bases and J by 6 bases, and the junction contains 11 bases that no gene match accounts for. From the germline V gene, CDR1 is SGHTA and CDR2 is FQGNSA. The paper as a whole reports these results and caveats: In the 0.1-3.0 mg/kg groups, partial responders had among the lowest normalized peripheral clonal expansion, particularly in CD8+ T cells. Low levels of normalized T-cell clonal expansion were also shown by some nonresponding patients. On average, CD8+ T cells showed more expanded clones than CD4+ T cells after ivuxolimab. Antigen specificity was not determined for the clonally expanded peripheral T cells. Clonal expansion of both CD4+ and CD8+ blood T cells was observed from baseline to week 6 at doses 0.1 to 3.0 mg/kg.

As concerns this clone: Its recognized antigen is unknown. One base away there is no much larger clone; base qualities are not given.

Patients with a history of autoimmune disease or receiving systemic immunosuppression were excluded from the trial. In every dose cohort, peripheral blood was drawn for TCR sequencing at baseline, cycle 4 day 1, and cycle 7 day 1. Samples were obtained from an open-label, multicenter, first-in-human phase I dose-escalation trial of ivuxolimab. Adults with locally advanced or metastatic melanoma, renal cell carcinoma, hepatocellular carcinoma or head and neck squamous cell carcinoma were enrolled in the trial. Before TCR sequencing, CD4+ T cells and CD8+ T cells were sorted from peripheral blood as separate populations. For sequencing of the TCRbeta CDR3 region, genomic DNA was extracted from the sorted cells. The immunoSEQ Assay was used for sequencing of TCRbeta CDR3 regions. TCRdb holds this immuneACCESS table with in-frame rearrangements only. Some clones are missing; in checked studies, unresolved V genes explain under half, and the rest has no known cause. This sample has just under 45,000 clones in its table, and 75% to 90% of those were observed once. The ten largest clones add up to over 3.5% of the sample.

The sequencing used CD4+ or CD8+ T cells sorted from blood, collected in a trial of the OX40 agonist ivuxolimab. The sequence came from an adult with an advanced solid tumor such as melanoma, head and neck, liver or kidney cancer. The sequence links TRBV7-2 to TRBJ1-1, with TRBD1 matching 8 junction bases. CDR3 region: CASSDVGTGFAEAFF. The nucleotide sequence reads as follows: TGTGCCAGCAGCGACGTAGGGACAGGATTCGCTGAAGCTTTCTTT.